This TCR beta chain was sequenced in a study of CD8+ T cells in alopecia areata. Study-wide background: Among treated patients, oral tofacitinib was administered at 5 to 10 mg twice daily. Dosing with tofacitinib proceeded for 6 to 18 months, followed by 6 months off drug.

This CDR3 spans 14 amino acids. CDR1 and CDR2 (germline): SQVTM, ANQGSEA. V was pared by 4 bases and J by 8 bases, with 9 bases of the junction left unmatched. To note about this clone: No antigen is known for it.

Investigators sorted PBMCs to obtain both CD4+ and CD8+ T cells. Extracted RNA was reverse transcribed into cDNA, the sequencing template. The repertoire was sequenced with immunoSEQ multiplex PCR; TCRdb's copy has only in-frame clones and lacks some. The sample consists of 220,000 or so clones, 50% to 70% of them appearing once. Study-level points and caveats: Lesional scalp displayed greater clonality than normal scalp, most notably in alopecia totalis/universalis.

This TCR derives from a human donor with alopecia areata. V usage is TRBV29-1 and J usage is TRBJ2-1, with 9 bases fitting TRBD2. Specimen: CD4+ T cells sorted from blood, collected at week 0. The CDR3 reads CSVAQAGGFDEQFF. CDR3 DNA sequence: TGCAGCGTTGCGCAAGCGGGGGGATTCGATGAGCAGTTCTTC.